This T cell receptor beta chain is drawn from a study of OX40 agonist ivuxolimab in advanced cancers. Study summary: Participants averaged about 60 years of age (range about 23 to 79) and were around 85% male. Broader study findings: Averaged across samples, CD8+ T cells carried more expanded clones than CD4+ did.

Any history of autoimmune disease or systemic immunosuppression disqualified patients. Blood draws occurred at baseline, cycle 4 day 1, and cycle 7 day 1. The V gene end was trimmed by 0 bases and the J gene end by 8 bases; junction bases not matched to a gene: 7. This CDR3 is 17 amino acids long. Per the germline V gene, CDR1 is SGHTA and CDR2 is FQGTGA. Concerning this clone: The antigen is undetermined.

Only in-frame clones appear in the TCRdb table, and some are missing; sequencing was by immunoSEQ multiplex PCR. The sample lists about 45,000 clones, 85% to 90% occurring once. The sequences come from CD4+ or CD8+ T cells sorted from blood, collected in a trial of the OX40 agonist ivuxolimab. V and J are TRBV7-3 and TRBJ2-2, with TRBD2 matching 12 bases. The sequence came from an adult with an advanced solid tumor such as melanoma, head and neck, liver or kidney cancer. The CDR3 spells CASSLTQLAGGSGELFF. In nucleotides, the CDR3 is TGTGCCAGCAGCTTAACGCAACTAGCGGGAGGTTCGGGGGAGCTGTTTTTT.